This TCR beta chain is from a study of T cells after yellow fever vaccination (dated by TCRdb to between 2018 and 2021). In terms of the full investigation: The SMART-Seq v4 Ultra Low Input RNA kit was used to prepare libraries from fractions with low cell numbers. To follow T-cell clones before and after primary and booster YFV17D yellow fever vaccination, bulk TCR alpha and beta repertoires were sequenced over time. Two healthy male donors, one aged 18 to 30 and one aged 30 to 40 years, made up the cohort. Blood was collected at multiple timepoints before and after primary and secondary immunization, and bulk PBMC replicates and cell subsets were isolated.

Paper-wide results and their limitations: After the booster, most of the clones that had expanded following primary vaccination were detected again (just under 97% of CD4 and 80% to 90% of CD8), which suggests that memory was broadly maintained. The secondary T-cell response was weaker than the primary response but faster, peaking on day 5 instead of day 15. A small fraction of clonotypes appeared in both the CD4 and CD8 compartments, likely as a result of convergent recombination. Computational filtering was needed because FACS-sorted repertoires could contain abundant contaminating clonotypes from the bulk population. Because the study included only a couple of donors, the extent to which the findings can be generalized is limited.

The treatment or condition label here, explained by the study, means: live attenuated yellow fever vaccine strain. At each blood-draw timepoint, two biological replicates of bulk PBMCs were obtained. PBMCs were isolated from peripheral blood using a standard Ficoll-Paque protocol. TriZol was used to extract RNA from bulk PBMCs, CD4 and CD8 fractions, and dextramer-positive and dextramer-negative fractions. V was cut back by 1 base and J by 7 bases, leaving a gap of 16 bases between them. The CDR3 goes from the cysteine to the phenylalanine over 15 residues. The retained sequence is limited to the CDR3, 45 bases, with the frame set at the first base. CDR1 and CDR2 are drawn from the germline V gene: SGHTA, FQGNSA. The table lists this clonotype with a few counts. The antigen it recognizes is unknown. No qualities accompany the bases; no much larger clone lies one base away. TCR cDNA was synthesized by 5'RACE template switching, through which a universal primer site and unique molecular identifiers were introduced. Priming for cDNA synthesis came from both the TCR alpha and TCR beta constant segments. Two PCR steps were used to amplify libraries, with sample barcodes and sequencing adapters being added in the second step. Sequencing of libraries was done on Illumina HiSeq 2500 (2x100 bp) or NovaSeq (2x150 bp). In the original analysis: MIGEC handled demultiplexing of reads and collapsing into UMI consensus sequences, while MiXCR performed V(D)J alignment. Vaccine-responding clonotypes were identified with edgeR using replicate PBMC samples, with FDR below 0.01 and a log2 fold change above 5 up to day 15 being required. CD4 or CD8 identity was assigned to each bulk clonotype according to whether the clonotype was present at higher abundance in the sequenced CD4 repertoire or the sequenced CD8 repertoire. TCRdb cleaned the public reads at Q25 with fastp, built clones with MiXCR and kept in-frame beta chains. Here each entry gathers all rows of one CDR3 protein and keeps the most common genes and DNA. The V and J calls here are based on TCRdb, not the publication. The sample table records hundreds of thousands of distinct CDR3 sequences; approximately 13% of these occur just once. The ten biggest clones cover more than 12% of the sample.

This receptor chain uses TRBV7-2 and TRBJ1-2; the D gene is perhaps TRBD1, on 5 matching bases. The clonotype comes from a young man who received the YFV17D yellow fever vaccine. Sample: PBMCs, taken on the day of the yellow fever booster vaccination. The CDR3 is CASSLDRTTSGGYTF. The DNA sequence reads TGTGCCAGCAGCTTAGACAGGACTACGAGCGGTGGCTACACCTTC.